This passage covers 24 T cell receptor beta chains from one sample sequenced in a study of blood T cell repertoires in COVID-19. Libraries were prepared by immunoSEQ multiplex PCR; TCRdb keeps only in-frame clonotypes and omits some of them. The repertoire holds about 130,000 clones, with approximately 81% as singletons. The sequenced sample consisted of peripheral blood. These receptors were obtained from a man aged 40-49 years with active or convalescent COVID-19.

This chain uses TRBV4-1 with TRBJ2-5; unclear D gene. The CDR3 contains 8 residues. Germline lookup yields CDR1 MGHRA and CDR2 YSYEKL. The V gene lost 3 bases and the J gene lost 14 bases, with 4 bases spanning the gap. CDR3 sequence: CASSHYYF. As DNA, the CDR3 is TGCGCCAGCAGCCACTATTACTTC.

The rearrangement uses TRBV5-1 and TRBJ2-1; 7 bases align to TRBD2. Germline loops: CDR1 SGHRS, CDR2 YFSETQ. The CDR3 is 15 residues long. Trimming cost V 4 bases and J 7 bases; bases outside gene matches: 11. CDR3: CASSLPSGGRNEQFF. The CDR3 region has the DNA TGCGCCAGCAGCCTCCCTTCGGGGGGTCGGAATGAGCAGTTCTTC.

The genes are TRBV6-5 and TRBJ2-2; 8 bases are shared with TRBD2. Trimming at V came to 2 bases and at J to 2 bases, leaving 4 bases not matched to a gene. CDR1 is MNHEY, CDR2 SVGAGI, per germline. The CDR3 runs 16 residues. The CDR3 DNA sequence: TGTGCCAGCAGTTACCCCGGGACTAGAAACACCGGGGAGCTGTTTTTT. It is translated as CASSYPGTRNTGELFF.

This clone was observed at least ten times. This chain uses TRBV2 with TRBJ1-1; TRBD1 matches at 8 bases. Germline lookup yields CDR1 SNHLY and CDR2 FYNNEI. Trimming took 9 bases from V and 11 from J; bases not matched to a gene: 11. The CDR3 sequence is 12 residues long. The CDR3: CASRQGIGLAFF. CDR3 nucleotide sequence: TGTGCCAGTAGACAGGGGATAGGATTGGCTTTCTTT. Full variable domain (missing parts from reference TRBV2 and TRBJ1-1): EPEVTQTPSHQVTQMGQEVILRCVPISNHLYFYWYRQILGQKVEFLVSFYNNEISEKSEIFDDQFSVERPDGSNFTLKIRSTKLEDSAMYFCASRQGIGLAFFGQGTRLTVV.

Here the CDR3 reads CSVPRDRGGYTF. The CDR3, as DNA: TGCAGCGTCCCCCGGGACAGGGGTGGCTACACCTTC. J is TRBJ1-2 and V is TRBV29-1, with 10 bases that match TRBD1. The germline V gene has CDR1 SQVTM and CDR2 ANQGSEA. The CDR3 extends over 12 amino acids. V lost 6 bases to trimming and J lost 7 bases; unmatched junction nucleotides: 5.

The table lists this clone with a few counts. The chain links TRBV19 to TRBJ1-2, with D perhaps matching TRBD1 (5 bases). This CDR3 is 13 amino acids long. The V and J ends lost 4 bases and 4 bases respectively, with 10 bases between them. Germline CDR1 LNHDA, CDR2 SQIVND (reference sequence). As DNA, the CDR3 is TGTGCCAGTAGTACCCAGGGTGGCTATGGCTACACCTTC. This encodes CASSTQGGYGYTF.

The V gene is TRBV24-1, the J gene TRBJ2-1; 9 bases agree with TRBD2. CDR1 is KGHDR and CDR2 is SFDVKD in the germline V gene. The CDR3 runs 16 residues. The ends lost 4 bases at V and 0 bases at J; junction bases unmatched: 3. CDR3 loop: CATSDYSGGSYNEQFF. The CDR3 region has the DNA TGTGCCACCAGTGACTATAGCGGGGGCTCCTACAATGAGCAGTTCTTC.

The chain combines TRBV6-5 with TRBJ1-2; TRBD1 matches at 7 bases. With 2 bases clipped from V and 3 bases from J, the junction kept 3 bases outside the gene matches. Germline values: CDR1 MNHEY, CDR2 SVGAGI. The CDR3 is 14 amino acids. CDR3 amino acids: CASSYAGTDYGYTF. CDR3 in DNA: TGTGCCAGCAGTTACGCCGGGACAGACTATGGCTACACCTTC.

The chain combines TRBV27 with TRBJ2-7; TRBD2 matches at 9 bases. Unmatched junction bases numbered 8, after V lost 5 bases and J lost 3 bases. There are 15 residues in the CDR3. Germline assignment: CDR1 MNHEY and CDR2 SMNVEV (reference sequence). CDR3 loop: CASSDLTSGLYEQYF. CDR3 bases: TGTGCCAGCAGTGACCTTACTAGCGGGCTCTACGAGCAGTACTTC.

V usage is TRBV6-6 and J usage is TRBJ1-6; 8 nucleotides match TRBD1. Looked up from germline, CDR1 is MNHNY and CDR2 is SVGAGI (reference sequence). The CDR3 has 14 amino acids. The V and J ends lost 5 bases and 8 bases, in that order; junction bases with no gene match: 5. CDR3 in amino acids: CASSSSGGDSPLHF. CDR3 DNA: TGTGCCAGCAGTAGTTCAGGGGGCGATTCACCCCTCCACTTT.

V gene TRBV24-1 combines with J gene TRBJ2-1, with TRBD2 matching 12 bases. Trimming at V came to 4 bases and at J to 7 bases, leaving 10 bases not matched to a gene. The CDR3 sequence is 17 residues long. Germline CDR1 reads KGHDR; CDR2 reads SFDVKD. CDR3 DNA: TGTGCCACCAGTGACTCCGACCTAGCGGGAGGGCGAAATGAGCAGTTCTTC. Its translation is CATSDSDLAGGRNEQFF.

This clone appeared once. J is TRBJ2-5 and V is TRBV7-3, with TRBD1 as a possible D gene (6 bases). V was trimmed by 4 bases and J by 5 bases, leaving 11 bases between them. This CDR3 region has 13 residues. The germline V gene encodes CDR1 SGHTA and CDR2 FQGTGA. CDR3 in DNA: TGTGCCAGCAGCTCCAGCCAGGGGGAGACCCAGTACTTC. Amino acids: CASSSSQGETQYF.

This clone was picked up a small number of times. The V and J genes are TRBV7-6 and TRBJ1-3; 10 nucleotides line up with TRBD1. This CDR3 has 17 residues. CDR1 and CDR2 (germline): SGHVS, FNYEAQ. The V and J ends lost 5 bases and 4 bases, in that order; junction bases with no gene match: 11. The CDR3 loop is CASSPQPGGQGGNTIYF. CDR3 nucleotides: TGTGCCAGCAGCCCCCAGCCCGGGGGACAGGGGGGAAACACCATATATTTT. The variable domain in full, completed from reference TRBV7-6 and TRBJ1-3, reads GAGVSQSPRYKVTKRGQDVALRCDPISGHVSLYWYRQALGQGPEFLTYFNYEAQQDKSGLPNDRFSAERPEGSISTLTIQRTEQRDSAMYRCASSPQPGGQGGNTIYFGEGSWLTVV.

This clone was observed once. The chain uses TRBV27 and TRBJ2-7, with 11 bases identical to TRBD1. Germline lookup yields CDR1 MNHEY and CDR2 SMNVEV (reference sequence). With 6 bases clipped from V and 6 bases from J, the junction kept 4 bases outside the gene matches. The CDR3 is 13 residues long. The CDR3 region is CASSPGTGGEQYF. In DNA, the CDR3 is TGTGCCAGCAGCCCCGGGACAGGGGGCGAGCAGTACTTC.

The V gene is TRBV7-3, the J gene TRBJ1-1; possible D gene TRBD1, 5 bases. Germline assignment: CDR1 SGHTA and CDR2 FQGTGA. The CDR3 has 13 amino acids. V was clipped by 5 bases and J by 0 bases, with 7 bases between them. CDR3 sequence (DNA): TGTGCCAGCAGCATGACAGTGAACACTGAAGCTTTCTTT. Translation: CASSMTVNTEAFF.

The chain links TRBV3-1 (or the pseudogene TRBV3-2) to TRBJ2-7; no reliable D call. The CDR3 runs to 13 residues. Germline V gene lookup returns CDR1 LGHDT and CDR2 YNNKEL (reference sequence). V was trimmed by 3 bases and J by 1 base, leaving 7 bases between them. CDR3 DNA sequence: TGTGCCAGCAGCCACAGGAATTCCTACGAGCAGTACTTC. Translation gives CASSHRNSYEQYF.

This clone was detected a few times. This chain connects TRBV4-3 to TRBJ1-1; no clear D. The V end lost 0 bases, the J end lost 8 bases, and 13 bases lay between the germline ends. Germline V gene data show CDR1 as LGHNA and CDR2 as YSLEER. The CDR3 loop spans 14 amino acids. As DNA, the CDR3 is TGCGCCAGCAGCCAAGATTGGAGCGGCAGAGAAGCTTTCTTT. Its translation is CASSQDWSGREAFF.

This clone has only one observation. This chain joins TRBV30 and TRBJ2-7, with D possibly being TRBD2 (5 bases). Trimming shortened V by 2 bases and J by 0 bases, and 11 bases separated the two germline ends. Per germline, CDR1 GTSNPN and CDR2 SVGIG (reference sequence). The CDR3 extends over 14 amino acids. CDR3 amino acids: CAWSFPGISYEQYF. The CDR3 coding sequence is TGTGCCTGGAGTTTTCCCGGGATCTCCTACGAGCAGTACTTC. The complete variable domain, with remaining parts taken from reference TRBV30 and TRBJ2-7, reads SQTIHQWPATLVQPVGSPLSLECTVEGTSNPNLYWYRQAAGRGLQLLFYSVGIGQISSEVPQNLSASRPQDRQFILSSKKLLLSDSGFYLCAWSFPGISYEQYFGPGTRLTVT.

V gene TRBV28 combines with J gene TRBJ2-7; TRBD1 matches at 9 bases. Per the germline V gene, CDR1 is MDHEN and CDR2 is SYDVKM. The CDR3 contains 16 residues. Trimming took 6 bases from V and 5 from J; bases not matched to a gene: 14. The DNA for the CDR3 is TGTGCCAGCAGATCTCCAAAAGCGGGACAGGGAAACGAGCAGTACTTC. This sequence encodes CASRSPKAGQGNEQYF.

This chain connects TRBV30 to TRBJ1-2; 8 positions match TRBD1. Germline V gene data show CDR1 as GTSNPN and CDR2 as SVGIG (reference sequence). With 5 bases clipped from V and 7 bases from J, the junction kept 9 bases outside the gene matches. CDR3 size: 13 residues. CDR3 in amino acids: CAWVWTGNFGYTF. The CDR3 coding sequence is TGTGCCTGGGTGTGGACAGGGAATTTTGGCTACACCTTC.

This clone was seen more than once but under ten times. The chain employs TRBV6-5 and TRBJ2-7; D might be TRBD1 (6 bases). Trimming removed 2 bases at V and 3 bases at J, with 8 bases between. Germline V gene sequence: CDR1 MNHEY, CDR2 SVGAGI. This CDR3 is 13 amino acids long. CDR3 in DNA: TGTGCCAGCAGTTACCGGACAGACTACGAGCAGTACTTC. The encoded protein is CASSYRTDYEQYF.

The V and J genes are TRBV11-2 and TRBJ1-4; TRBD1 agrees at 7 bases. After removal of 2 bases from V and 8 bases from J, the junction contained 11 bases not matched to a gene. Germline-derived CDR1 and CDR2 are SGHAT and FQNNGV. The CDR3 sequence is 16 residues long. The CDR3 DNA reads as TGTGCCAGCAGCTTAATGCCCAGGGGGACTGGAGAAAAACTGTTTTTT. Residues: CASSLMPRGTGEKLFF.

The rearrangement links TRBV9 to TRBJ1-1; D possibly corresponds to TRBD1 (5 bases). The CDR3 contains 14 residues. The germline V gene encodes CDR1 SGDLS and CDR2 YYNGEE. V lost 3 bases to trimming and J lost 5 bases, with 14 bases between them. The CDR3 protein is CASSGRGQGTEAFF. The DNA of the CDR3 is TGTGCCAGCAGCGGGCGGGGCCAGGGAACTGAAGCTTTCTTT.

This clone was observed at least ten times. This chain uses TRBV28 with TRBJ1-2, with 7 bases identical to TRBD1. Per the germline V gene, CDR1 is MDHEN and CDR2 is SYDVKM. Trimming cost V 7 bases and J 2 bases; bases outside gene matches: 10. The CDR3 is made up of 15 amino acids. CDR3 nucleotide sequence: TGTGCCAGCACCAAAGAGGGGGCTACAAACTATGGCTACACCTTC. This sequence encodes CASTKEGATNYGYTF.